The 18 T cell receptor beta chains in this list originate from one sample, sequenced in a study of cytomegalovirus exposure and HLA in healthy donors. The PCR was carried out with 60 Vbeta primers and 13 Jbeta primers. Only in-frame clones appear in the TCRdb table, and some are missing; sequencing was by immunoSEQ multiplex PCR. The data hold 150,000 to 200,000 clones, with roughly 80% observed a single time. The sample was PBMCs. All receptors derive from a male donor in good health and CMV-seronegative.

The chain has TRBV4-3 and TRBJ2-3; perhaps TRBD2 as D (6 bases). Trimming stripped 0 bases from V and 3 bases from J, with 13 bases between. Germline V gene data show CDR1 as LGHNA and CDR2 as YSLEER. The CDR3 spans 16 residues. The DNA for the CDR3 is TGCGCCAGCAGCCAAGAATATGGGGGAGGAACAGATACGCAGTATTTT. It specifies CASSQEYGGGTDTQYF.

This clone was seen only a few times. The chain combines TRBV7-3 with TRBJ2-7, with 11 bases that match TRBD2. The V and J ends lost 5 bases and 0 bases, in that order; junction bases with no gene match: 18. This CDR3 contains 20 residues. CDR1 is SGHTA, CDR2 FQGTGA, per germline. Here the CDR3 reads CASSLRSGTSGGAVSYEQYF. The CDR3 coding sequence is TGTGCCAGCAGCCTACGTTCCGGGACTAGCGGTGGGGCGGTCTCCTACGAGCAGTACTTC.

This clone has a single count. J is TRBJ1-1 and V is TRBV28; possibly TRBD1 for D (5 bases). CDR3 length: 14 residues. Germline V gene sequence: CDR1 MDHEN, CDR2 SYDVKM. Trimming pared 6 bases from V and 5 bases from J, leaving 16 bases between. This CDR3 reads CASRSGRTDTEAFF. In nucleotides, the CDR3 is TGTGCCAGCAGATCAGGGAGGACGGATACTGAAGCTTTCTTT.

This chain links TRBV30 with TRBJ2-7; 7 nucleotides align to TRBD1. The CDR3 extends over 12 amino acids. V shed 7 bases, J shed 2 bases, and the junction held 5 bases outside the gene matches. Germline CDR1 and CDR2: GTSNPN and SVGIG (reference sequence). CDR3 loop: CAYKTGTYEQYF. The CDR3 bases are TGTGCCTACAAGACAGGGACCTACGAGCAGTACTTC.

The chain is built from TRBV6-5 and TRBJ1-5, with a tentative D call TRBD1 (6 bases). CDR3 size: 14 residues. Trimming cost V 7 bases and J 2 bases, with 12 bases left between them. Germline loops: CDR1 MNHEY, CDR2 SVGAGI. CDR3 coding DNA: TGTGCCAGCACCGGACAGATGGGCAATCAGCCCCAGCATTTT. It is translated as CASTGQMGNQPQHF.

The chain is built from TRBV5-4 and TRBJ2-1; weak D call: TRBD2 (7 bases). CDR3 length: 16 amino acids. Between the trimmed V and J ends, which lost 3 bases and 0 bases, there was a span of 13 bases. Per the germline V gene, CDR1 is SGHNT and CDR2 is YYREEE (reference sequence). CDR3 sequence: CASSYGGASSYNEQFF. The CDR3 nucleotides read TGTGCCAGCAGCTATGGGGGGGCAAGCTCCTACAATGAGCAGTTCTTC.

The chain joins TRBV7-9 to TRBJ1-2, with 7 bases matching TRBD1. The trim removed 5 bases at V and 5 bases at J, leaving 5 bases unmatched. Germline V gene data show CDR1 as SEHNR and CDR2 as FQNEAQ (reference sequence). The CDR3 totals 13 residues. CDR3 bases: TGTGCCAGCAGCCCCAGGGGGAGTTATGGCTACACCTTC. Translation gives CASSPRGSYGYTF.

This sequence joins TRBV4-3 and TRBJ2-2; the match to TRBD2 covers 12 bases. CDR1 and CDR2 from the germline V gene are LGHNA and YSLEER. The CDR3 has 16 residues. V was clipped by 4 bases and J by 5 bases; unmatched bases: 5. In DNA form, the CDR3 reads TGCGCCAGCAGCCGAGGACTAGCGGGAAGGACCGGGGAGCTGTTTTTT. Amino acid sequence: CASSRGLAGRTGELFF.

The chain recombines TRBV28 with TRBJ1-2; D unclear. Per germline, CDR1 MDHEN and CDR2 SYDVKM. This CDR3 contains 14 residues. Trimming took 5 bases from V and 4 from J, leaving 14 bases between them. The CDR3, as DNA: TGTGCCAGCAGTCCCCACACTAAAATCTATGGCTACACCTTC. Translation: CASSPHTKIYGYTF.

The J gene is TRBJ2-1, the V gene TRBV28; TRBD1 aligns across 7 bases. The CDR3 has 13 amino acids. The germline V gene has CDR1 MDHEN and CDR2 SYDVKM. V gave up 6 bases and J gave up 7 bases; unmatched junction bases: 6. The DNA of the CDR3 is TGTGCCAGCAGGCTGACAGGGTTGAATGAGCAGTTCTTC. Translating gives CASRLTGLNEQFF.

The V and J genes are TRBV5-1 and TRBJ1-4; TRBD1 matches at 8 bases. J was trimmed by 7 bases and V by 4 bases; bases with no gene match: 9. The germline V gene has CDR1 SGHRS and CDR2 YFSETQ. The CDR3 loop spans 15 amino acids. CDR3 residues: CASSIGQGLVEKLFF. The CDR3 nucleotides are TGCGCCAGCAGCATCGGACAGGGACTCGTTGAAAAACTGTTTTTT.

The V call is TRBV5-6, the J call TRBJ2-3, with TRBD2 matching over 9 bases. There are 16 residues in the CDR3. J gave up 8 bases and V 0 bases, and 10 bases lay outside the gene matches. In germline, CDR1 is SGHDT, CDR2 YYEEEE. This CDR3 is CASSLEVAGGPATQYF. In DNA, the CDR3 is TGTGCCAGCAGCTTGGAGGTTGCGGGAGGGCCAGCTACGCAGTATTTT.

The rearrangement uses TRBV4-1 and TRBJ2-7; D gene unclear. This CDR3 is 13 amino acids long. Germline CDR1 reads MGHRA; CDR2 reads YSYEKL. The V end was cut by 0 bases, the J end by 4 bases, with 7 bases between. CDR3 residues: CASSQDYGYEQYF. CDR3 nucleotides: TGCGCCAGCAGCCAAGATTACGGGTACGAGCAGTACTTC.

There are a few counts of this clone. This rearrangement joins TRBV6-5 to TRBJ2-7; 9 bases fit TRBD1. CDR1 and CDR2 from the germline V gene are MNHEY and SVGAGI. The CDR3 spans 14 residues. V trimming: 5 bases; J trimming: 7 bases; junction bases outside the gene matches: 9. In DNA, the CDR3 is TGTGCCAGCAGTCGACGGACAGGGGAGGGTGAGCAGTACTTC. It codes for CASSRRTGEGEQYF.

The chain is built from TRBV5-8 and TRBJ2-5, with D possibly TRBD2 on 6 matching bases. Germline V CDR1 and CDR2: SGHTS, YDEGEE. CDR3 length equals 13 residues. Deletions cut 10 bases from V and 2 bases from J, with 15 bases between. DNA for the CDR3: TGTGCCTCCGACGGGGGATATCAAGAGACCCAGTACTTC. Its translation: CASDGGYQETQYF.

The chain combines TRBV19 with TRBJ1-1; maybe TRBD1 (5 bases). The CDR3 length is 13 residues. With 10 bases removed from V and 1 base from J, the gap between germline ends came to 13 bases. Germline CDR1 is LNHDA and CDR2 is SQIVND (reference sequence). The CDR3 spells CAISRGGNTEAFF. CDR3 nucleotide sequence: TGTGCCATCTCCCGGGGGGGGAACACTGAAGCTTTCTTT. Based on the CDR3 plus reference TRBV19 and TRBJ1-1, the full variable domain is DGGITQSPKYLFRKEGQNVTLSCEQNLNHDAMYWYRQDPGQGLRLIYYSQIVNDFQKGDIAEGYSVSREKKESFPLTVTSAQKNPTAFYLCAISRGGNTEAFFGQGTRLTVV.

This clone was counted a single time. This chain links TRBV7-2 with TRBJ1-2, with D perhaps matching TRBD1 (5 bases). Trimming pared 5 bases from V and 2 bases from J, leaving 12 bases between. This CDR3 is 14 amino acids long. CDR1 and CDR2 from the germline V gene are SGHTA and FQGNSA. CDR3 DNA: TGTGCCAGCAGCATTCAGGGAGGGAACTATGGCTACACCTTC. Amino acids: CASSIQGGNYGYTF.

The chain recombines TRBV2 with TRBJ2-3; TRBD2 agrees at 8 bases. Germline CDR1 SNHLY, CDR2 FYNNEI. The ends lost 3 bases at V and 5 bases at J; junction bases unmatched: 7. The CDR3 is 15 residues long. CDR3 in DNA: TGTGCCAGCAGTGAGTGGCGGGGGGTCGAAGATACGCAGTATTTT. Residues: CASSEWRGVEDTQYF.